This paragraph covers one TCR beta chain sequence. Its specificity is unknown. The data are from a study of cytomegalovirus exposure and HLA in healthy donors. Findings and caveats of the study: Published work reported that the classifier diagnosed cytomegalovirus status with high specificity and sensitivity.

The ends lost 2 bases at V and 1 base at J; junction bases unmatched: 11. This CDR3 spans 17 amino acids. Germline CDR1 reads KGHSH; CDR2 reads LQKENI. It was with 60 Vbeta and 13 Jbeta primers that the PCR ran. The repertoire was sequenced with immunoSEQ multiplex PCR; TCRdb's copy has only in-frame clones and lacks some. Of approximately 190,000 clones listed, around 78% are singletons. The chain links TRBV18 to TRBJ2-7; 7 bases align to TRBD1. The source material was PBMCs. The receptor's source is a woman aged 25 to 39 in good health and CMV-seropositive. The CDR3 region has the DNA TGTGCCAGCTCACCATTAGGTGGCAGGGGGTTTTCCTACGAGCAGTACTTC. Translation: CASSPLGGRGFSYEQYF.